This TCR beta chain is drawn from a study of ipilimumab plus nivolumab after autologous stem cell transplantation. The protocol was immunoSEQ multiplex PCR, while the TCRdb copy is restricted to in-frame clones and leaves out a portion. The data show about 16,000 clones, roughly 77% seen once. The ends were cut back, 7 bases at V and 5 bases at J, with 13 bases in the middle. The CDR3 has 13 amino acids. In germline, CDR1 is LNHDA, CDR2 SQIVND (reference sequence). Patients received nivolumab 3 mg/kg at weeks 1, 4, 7, 10, then fortnightly to week 26. This chain links TRBV19 with TRBJ2-3, with D possibly being TRBD2 (6 bases). This material consisted of PBMCs, taken in a trial of ipilimumab plus nivolumab as post-transplant consolidation. The origin of this receptor is a male donor with diffuse large B-cell lymphoma. The CDR3 nucleotides read TGTGCCAGTACTCCTAGCGAGGGAGATACGCAGTATTTT. It encodes CASTPSEGDTQYF.